Following are 16 T cell receptor beta chains from one sample sequenced in a study of blood T cell repertoires in COVID-19. Only in-frame clones appear in the TCRdb table, and some are missing; sequencing was by immunoSEQ multiplex PCR. This sample carries 490,000 or so clones, less than 90% of them seen once, and the ten largest clones take just over 8%. Sequencing was carried out using PBMCs or T cells enriched from blood (not recorded which). All receptors derive from a woman aged 60 to 75 who had recovered from COVID-19.

This clone has just one count. The V call is TRBV15, the J call TRBJ1-3; a weak D match, TRBD1 (5 bases). CDR1 and CDR2 (germline): LNHNV, YYDKDF (reference sequence). This CDR3 has 15 residues. Between the trimmed V and J ends, which lost 1 base and 3 bases, there was a span of 10 bases. The chain's CDR3 is CATSRVAGVGNTIYF. CDR3 nucleotides: TGTGCCACCAGCAGAGTAGCGGGGGTTGGAAACACCATATATTTT.

This sequence joins TRBV5-1 and TRBJ2-1; 10 bases are shared with TRBD2. Germline CDR1 SGHRS, CDR2 YFSETQ. CDR3 length: 17 residues. After removal of 1 base from V and 4 bases from J, the junction contained 8 bases not matched to a gene. The CDR3 reads CASSLTPSGGDYNEQFF. The CDR3 DNA is TGCGCCAGCAGCTTGACGCCTAGCGGGGGAGATTACAATGAGCAGTTCTTC.

This chain uses TRBV10-1 with TRBJ1-5, with D tentatively TRBD1 (6 bases). Trimming took off 6 bases at V and 7 bases at J, with 16 bases between the two ends. CDR3 length: 14 amino acids. CDR1 is WNHNN, CDR2 SYGVQD, per germline (reference sequence). The CDR3 DNA reads TGCGCCAGCAGCGAGCCCAGGGGTCGGCAGCCCCAGCATTTT. Encoded protein: CASSEPRGRQPQHF.

The CDR3 spells CASRRDSTTNEKLFF. The CDR3 coding sequence is TGTGCCAGCAGGAGGGACAGTACCACTAATGAAAAACTGTTTTTT. The gene calls are TRBV2 and TRBJ1-4, with 7 bases that match TRBD1. Germline loops: CDR1 SNHLY, CDR2 FYNNEI. The V and J ends lost 6 bases and 2 bases, in that order; junction bases with no gene match: 6. The CDR3 has 15 amino acids.

This clone was found many times. CDR3: CASSYSETGEYF. CDR3 DNA sequence: TGTGCCAGCAGTTACTCGGAGACGGGAGAGTACTTC. The genes are TRBV6-6 and TRBJ2-5; tentative D call: TRBD2 (6 bases). The V end lost 0 bases, the J end lost 12 bases, and 11 bases lay between the germline ends. CDR3 length equals 12 residues. CDR1 and CDR2 from the germline V gene are MNHNY and SVGAGI (reference sequence).

The gene calls are TRBV5-4 and TRBJ2-7; D is perhaps TRBD2 (5 bases). The CDR3 covers 14 residues. The germline V and J ends were trimmed by 2 bases and 0 bases, with 9 bases remaining between them. Germline V CDR1 and CDR2: SGHNT, YYREEE (reference sequence). CDR3 coding DNA: TGTGCCAGCAGCTTTGCGGGCTACTCCTACGAGCAGTACTTC. This encodes CASSFAGYSYEQYF.

A remark on this clone: Other nucleotide sequences from this sample produce the same CDR3. The J gene is TRBJ2-7, the V gene TRBV4-1; the match to TRBD1 covers 10 bases. V gave up 1 base and J gave up 4 bases; unmatched junction bases: 4. This CDR3 spans 15 amino acids. CDR1 MGHRA and CDR2 YSYEKL come from the germline V gene. Here the CDR3 DNA reads TGCGCCAGCAGCCAAGGACAGGGGGCGTCGTACGAGCAGTACTTC. This gives the protein CASSQGQGASYEQYF.

This clone appeared a few times. V usage is TRBV5-1 and J usage is TRBJ1-1, with TRBD1 identical over 9 bases. CDR3 length: 17 amino acids. Germline values: CDR1 SGHRS, CDR2 YFSETQ. The junction had 11 bases not matched to a gene; V was cut back by 3 bases and J by 2 bases. The CDR3 protein is CASSSAIRDRVNTEAFF. DNA for the CDR3: TGCGCCAGCAGCTCAGCCATTAGGGACAGGGTAAACACTGAAGCTTTCTTT. Combining the CDR3 with reference TRBV5-1 and TRBJ1-1 gives the whole variable domain KAGVTQTPRYLIKTRGQQVTLSCSPISGHRSVSWYQQTPGQGLQFLFEYFSETQRNKGNFPGRFSGRQFSNSRSEMNVSTLELGDSALYLCASSSAIRDRVNTEAFFGQGTRLTVV.

CDR3 region: CATSEGQSSYEQYF. DNA for the CDR3: TGTGCCACCAGTGAGGGGCAGAGCTCCTACGAGCAGTACTTC. The chain carries TRBV24-1 and TRBJ2-7; TRBD1 might be the D (5 bases). The germline V gene encodes CDR1 KGHDR and CDR2 SFDVKD. V was cut by 4 bases and J by 0 bases, with 9 bases left in between. The CDR3 runs to 14 residues.

This sequence joins TRBV18 and TRBJ2-7; 7 bases align to TRBD1. Germline lookup yields CDR1 KGHSH and CDR2 LQKENI. Trimming removed 6 bases from V and 2 bases from J; junction bases left unmatched: 7. This CDR3 spans 14 amino acids. The CDR3 here is CASSPGQVPYEQYF. In DNA form, the CDR3 reads TGTGCCAGCTCCCCTGGACAGGTTCCCTACGAGCAGTACTTC.

V usage is TRBV2 and J usage is TRBJ2-3, with D perhaps matching TRBD1 (5 bases). The CDR3 covers 14 residues. CDR1 is SNHLY, CDR2 FYNNEI, per germline. Trimming left V 4 bases short and J 4 bases short, with 12 bases between. In DNA, the CDR3 is TGTGCCAGCAGTGCAGGGCCGATCCCAGATACGCAGTATTTT. This sequence encodes CASSAGPIPDTQYF.

This chain connects TRBV2 to TRBJ1-4, with TRBD1 matching over 8 bases. Trimming took 9 bases from V and 5 from J; bases not matched to a gene: 5. CDR3 length: 13 residues. Germline assignment: CDR1 SNHLY and CDR2 FYNNEI. Here the CDR3 reads CASRTGNNEKLFF. CDR3 nucleotides: TGTGCCAGTCGGACAGGGAACAATGAAAAACTGTTTTTT.

J is TRBJ2-7 and V is TRBV7-2; 7 bases map to TRBD1. The germline CDR1 and CDR2 sequences are SGHTA and FQGNSA. Trimming took 5 bases from V and 6 from J; bases not matched to a gene: 7. This CDR3 spans 13 amino acids. Here the CDR3 DNA reads TGTGCCAGCAGCCCCCAACAGGGGTTCGAGCAGTACTTC. Translated, it gives CASSPQQGFEQYF.

This clone appeared once. This rearrangement joins TRBV9 to TRBJ2-3; no definite D call. The germline gives CDR1 SGDLS, CDR2 YYNGEE. This CDR3 is 15 amino acids long. Trimming left V 0 bases short and J 0 bases short, with 8 bases between. CDR3 residues: CASSVDIFSTDTQYF. Here the CDR3 DNA reads TGTGCCAGCAGCGTAGACATTTTTAGCACAGATACGCAGTATTTT.

The count of this clone is one. This chain joins TRBV19 and TRBJ1-4, with D unresolved. V dropped 6 bases and J dropped 6 bases, with 17 bases sitting between them. Germline lookup yields CDR1 LNHDA and CDR2 SQIVND (reference sequence). CDR3 length: 15 amino acids. The chain's CDR3 is CASSPYRSRDEKLFF. CDR3 DNA: TGTGCCAGTAGCCCATATCGGAGTAGAGATGAAAAACTGTTTTTT.

The V and J genes are TRBV6-5 and TRBJ1-3; 7 nucleotides align to TRBD1. The length of the CDR3 is 15 residues. The J segment lost 0 bases and the V segment lost 8 bases, leaving 7 bases of the junction unmatched. The V gene's germline CDR1 is MNHEY and CDR2 SVGAGI. CDR3 in DNA: TGTGCCAGCGGAGCGACAGGGAGCTCTGGAAACACCATATATTTT. Its translation: CASGATGSSGNTIYF.